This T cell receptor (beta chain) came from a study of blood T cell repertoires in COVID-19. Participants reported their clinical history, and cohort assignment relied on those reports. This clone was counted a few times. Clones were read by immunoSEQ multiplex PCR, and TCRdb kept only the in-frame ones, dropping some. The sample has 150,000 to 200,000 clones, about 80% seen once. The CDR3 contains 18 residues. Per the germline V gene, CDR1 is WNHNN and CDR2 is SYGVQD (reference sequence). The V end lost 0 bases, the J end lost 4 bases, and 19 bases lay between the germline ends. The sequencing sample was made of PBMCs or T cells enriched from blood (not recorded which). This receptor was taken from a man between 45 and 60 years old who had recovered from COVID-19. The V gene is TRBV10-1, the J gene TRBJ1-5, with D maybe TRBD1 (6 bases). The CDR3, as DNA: TGCGCCAGCAGTGAGTCGACGGTGGGGGCGGTATGGAATCAGCCCCAGCATTTT. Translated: CASSESTVGAVWNQPQHF.